This T cell receptor beta chain was retrieved from a study of blood T cell repertoires in COVID-19. About the study: From T cells, B-cell-depleted T cells, or PBMCs came the material, which was cDNA or gDNA.

In Seattle, patients joined the study during active infection and were tracked longitudinally. Methods used by the authors: Amplifying reference gene primers gave estimates of nucleated cell counts. Clones were read by immunoSEQ multiplex PCR, and TCRdb kept only the in-frame ones, dropping some. The V and J calls and the clone size are those of that table, but D and trimming were determined from the DNA. Among under 450,000 clones listed, about 91% were seen once. The CDR3 is 16 residues long. The germline V gene encodes CDR1 LNHNV and CDR2 YYDKDF (reference sequence). V was pared by 1 base and J by 5 bases, with 5 bases of the junction left unmatched.

Sequencing was done on a sample of peripheral blood. This receptor was identified in a woman aged 50 to 65 with COVID-19, enrolled during active disease. The chain combines TRBV15 with TRBJ2-2; 9 bases align to TRBD2. The CDR3 coding sequence is TGTGCCACCAGCAGAGGGGGGACTAGCAAGACCGGGGAGCTGTTTTTT. This encodes CATSRGGTSKTGELFF.